This note documents a single T cell receptor (beta chain) sequence. This clonotype has only a few counts. No cognate antigen has been identified for it. The record has no base qualities; no much larger clone is one base away. From the cysteine up to the phenylalanine, the CDR3 has a length of 14 residues. Of the read, only the CDR3 DNA is kept; its 42 bases are in frame from base 1. From a lookup of the germline V gene (reference sequence), CDR1 and CDR2 are DFQATT and SNEGSKA. The treatment or condition label, read with the paper, signifies: live attenuated yellow fever vaccine strain. At each blood-draw timepoint, two biological replicates of bulk PBMCs were obtained. A standard Ficoll-Paque protocol was used to isolate PBMCs from peripheral blood. TriZol was used to extract RNA from bulk PBMCs, from CD4 and CD8 fractions, and from dextramer-positive and dextramer-negative fractions. The data belong to a study of T cells after yellow fever vaccination (dated by TCRdb to about 2019). Broadly, across the study: Libraries from fractions with low cell numbers were prepared with the SMART-Seq v4 Ultra Low Input RNA kit. The cohort comprised two healthy male donors, one aged 18 to 30 and one aged 30 to 39 years. To track T-cell clones before and after primary and booster YFV17D yellow fever vaccination, bulk TCR alpha and beta repertoires were sequenced longitudinally. Blood samples were taken at several timepoints before and after primary and secondary immunization, and bulk PBMC replicates and cell subsets were isolated.

TCRdb names Illumina NovaSeq 6000 as the instrument used. TCR cDNA was synthesized by 5'RACE template switching, through which a universal primer site and unique molecular identifiers were introduced. cDNA synthesis was primed from both the TCR alpha and TCR beta constant segments. Libraries were amplified in two PCR steps, with sample barcodes and sequencing adapters added in the second step. Sequencing of the libraries was done on either Illumina HiSeq 2500 (2x100 bp) or NovaSeq (2x150 bp). As for how the authors treated the data: Reads were demultiplexed and collapsed into UMI consensus sequences with MIGEC, and V(D)J alignment was performed with MiXCR. Clonotypes responding to the vaccine were identified with edgeR on replicate PBMC samples, with the criteria of FDR below 0.01 and a log2 fold change above 5 up to day 15. Each bulk clonotype received a CD4 or CD8 identity based on whether the sequenced CD4 or CD8 repertoire contained that clonotype at higher abundance. In TCRdb, the public reads were trimmed at Q25 with fastp and aligned with MiXCR, with productive beta chains retained. Here each entry gathers all rows of one CDR3 protein and keeps the most common genes and DNA. TCRdb's processing, not the authors' own work, is the source of the V and J calls. Counted in this sample were 310,000 or so distinct CDR3 sequences; 3.6% of them appeared once. In total, the top ten clones hold about a quarter of the sample.

The paper's findings and limits, for the study overall: Because abundant contaminating clonotypes from the bulk population could be contained in FACS-sorted repertoires, computational filtering was required. Compared with the primary T-cell response, the secondary T-cell response was weaker but faster, peaking on day 5 rather than day 15. A small share of clonotypes occurred in both CD4 and CD8 compartments, likely arising from convergent recombination. Only two donors were included in the study, so the extent to which the findings can be generalized is limited. After the booster, most clones that had expanded after primary vaccination were detected again (around 95% of CD4 and more than 80% of CD8), suggesting broad maintenance of memory.

The sample here was PBMCs, taken on the day of the yellow fever booster vaccination. The receptor was isolated from a man in his late teens or twenties who received the YFV17D yellow fever vaccine. The chain joins TRBV20-1 to TRBJ2-7; 7 central nucleotides agree with TRBD1. The nucleotides read TGCAGGGCCCCGGGGACAGCTCTCCGCTACGAGCAGTACTTC. The encoded protein is CRAPGTALRYEQYF.